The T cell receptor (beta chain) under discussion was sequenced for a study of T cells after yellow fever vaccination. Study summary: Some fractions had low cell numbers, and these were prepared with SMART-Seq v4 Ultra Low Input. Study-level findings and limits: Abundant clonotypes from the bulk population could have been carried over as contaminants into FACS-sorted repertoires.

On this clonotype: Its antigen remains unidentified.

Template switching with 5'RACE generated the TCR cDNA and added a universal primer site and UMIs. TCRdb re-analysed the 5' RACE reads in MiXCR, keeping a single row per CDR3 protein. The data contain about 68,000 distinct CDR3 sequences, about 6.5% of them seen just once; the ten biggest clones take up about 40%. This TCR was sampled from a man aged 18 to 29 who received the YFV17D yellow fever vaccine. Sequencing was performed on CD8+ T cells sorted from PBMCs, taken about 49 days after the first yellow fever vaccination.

CDR3 nucleotides: TGCGCCAGCAGTGAAGGACAGAACTTACCCTACGAGCAGTACGTC. Protein: CASSEGQNLPYEQYV. V and J are TRBV10-1 and TRBJ2-7; tentative D call: TRBD1 (6 bases). This CDR3 comprises 15 residues. V dropped 3 bases and J dropped 2 bases, with 14 bases sitting between them. Germline CDR1 and CDR2: WNHNN and SYGVQD (reference sequence).